This TCR beta chain was found in a study of shared clonotypes between healthy human individuals. Regarding this clone: The target antigen is unknown.

Using immunoSEQ multiplex PCR, the repertoire was profiled, and TCRdb retains in-frame clones only, with some absent. The sample has about 1 million clones, under 80% seen once; the top ten hold nearly 1.5%. Germline V gene sequence: CDR1 SNHLY, CDR2 FYNNEI. This CDR3 spans 14 amino acids. V was pared by 2 bases and J by 7 bases, with 12 bases between. Everyone who donated was a Caucasian adult who lived in Nashville, Tennessee. The investigators split CD4+ cells into a CD45RA+ naive subset and a CD45RA-negative memory subset. Study results and limitations: Some clonotypes were shared by all four sorted-subset donors, while others were not shared. The non-shared ones had lower generation probabilities than the shared ones. The study found approximately 5% of naive CD4 clonotypes shared across several donors.

The receptor was derived from a man between 18 and 35 years old in good health. The rearrangement links TRBV2 to TRBJ1-5, with D perhaps matching TRBD1 (6 bases). Material for sequencing was memory CD4+ T cells sorted from blood. Subset here: CD45RA-negative fraction. The CDR3 sequence is CASSESGVPQPQHF. Written as DNA, the CDR3 is TGTGCCAGCAGTGAATCAGGGGTCCCGCAGCCCCAGCATTTT.